One and the same sample provided the 12 T cell receptor beta chains below, sequenced in a study of shared clonotypes between healthy human individuals. Measured with immunoSEQ multiplex PCR; TCRdb has only the in-frame clones, and not every one. The repertoire consists of millions of clones, with more than 80% occurring once and the leading ten covering under 0.15%. Sequencing was carried out using naive CD4+ T cells sorted from blood. The subset here: CD45RA+ positively selected. All receptors derive from a man between 18 and 29 years old in good health.

V usage is TRBV6-1 and J usage is TRBJ2-7, with a tentative D call TRBD1 (6 bases). Germline V CDR1 and CDR2: MNHNS, SASEGT. CDR3 length equals 14 residues. The germline V and J ends were trimmed by 7 bases and 4 bases, with 17 bases remaining between them. CDR3 in amino acids: CASIRTPRGYEQYF. The CDR3 nucleotides read TGTGCCAGCATCCGGACTCCGAGGGGGTACGAGCAGTACTTC.

This chain uses TRBV19 with TRBJ2-2, with 12 bases that match TRBD1. V was clipped by 7 bases and J by 8 bases; unmatched bases: 8. Germline CDR1 and CDR2: LNHDA and SQIVND (reference sequence). This CDR3 is built from 15 residues. The CDR3 sequence is CASIGDRGRRGELFF. Here the CDR3 DNA reads TGTGCCAGTATCGGGGACAGGGGGCGCAGAGGGGAGCTGTTTTTT.

V is TRBV30 and J is TRBJ1-5, with 11 bases fitting TRBD1. The CDR3 loop spans 20 amino acids. Germline V gives CDR1 GTSNPN, CDR2 SVGIG (reference sequence). V lost 2 bases and J lost 4; bases outside the gene matches: 19. DNA for the CDR3: TGTGCCTGGAGTCCGATGAGGACAGGGGGCGCGAGAAAGGGGAATCAGCCCCAGCATTTT. Translated, it gives CAWSPMRTGGARKGNQPQHF.

CDR3 amino acids: CATRVQMEKLFF. CDR3 sequence (DNA): TGTGCCACCCGTGTACAGATGGAAAAACTGTTTTTT. The chain recombines TRBV28 with TRBJ1-4; D is unclear. CDR1 is MDHEN and CDR2 is SYDVKM in the germline V gene. This CDR3 is built from 12 residues. The ends were cut back, 10 bases at V and 8 bases at J, with 14 bases in the middle.

The chain is built from TRBV2 and TRBJ1-1; perhaps TRBD1 as D (6 bases). V was clipped by 8 bases and J by 3 bases, with 13 bases between them. Germline lookup yields CDR1 SNHLY and CDR2 FYNNEI. The CDR3 loop spans 13 amino acids. The chain's CDR3 is CASSTGRDTEAFF. The CDR3 bases are TGTGCCAGCTCAACAGGGAGGGACACTGAAGCTTTCTTT.

The rearrangement uses TRBV6-6 and TRBJ2-5; 10 bases are shared with TRBD1. Trimming removed 2 bases from V and 4 bases from J; junction bases left unmatched: 4. Per the germline V gene, CDR1 is MNHNY and CDR2 is SVGAGI (reference sequence). CDR3 size: 15 residues. Written as DNA, the CDR3 is TGTGCCAGCAGTTACGCGACAGGGGGCGCAGAGACCCAGTACTTC. Amino acid sequence: CASSYATGGAETQYF.

The rearrangement uses TRBV6-5 and TRBJ2-1; 10 bases fit TRBD2. CDR3 length equals 16 residues. Germline V gene lookup returns CDR1 MNHEY and CDR2 SVGAGI. V gave up 4 bases and J gave up 3 bases; unmatched junction bases: 6. CDR3: CASSSSGGEVYNEQFF. The CDR3 DNA is TGTGCCAGCAGTTCGAGCGGGGGGGAAGTCTACAATGAGCAGTTCTTC.

The chain has TRBV5-1 and TRBJ2-3, with 8 bases that match TRBD1. CDR3 length equals 15 residues. The trim removed 3 bases at V and 2 bases at J, leaving 5 bases unmatched. Germline assignment: CDR1 SGHRS and CDR2 YFSETQ. This chain's CDR3 is CASSSRDRLTDTQYF. The CDR3, as DNA: TGCGCCAGCAGCTCCCGGGACAGGCTCACAGATACGCAGTATTTT.

The rearrangement joins TRBV6-1 to TRBJ1-1; no firm D call. CDR1 and CDR2 from the germline V gene are MNHNS and SASEGT. Deletions cut 4 bases from V and 5 bases from J, with 8 bases between. CDR3 length: 12 residues. As DNA, the CDR3 is TGTGCCAGCAGTGCCGTTGGGACTGAAGCTTTCTTT. Its protein product is CASSAVGTEAFF.

The rearrangement joins TRBV7-9 to TRBJ2-3; D might be TRBD1 or TRBD2, each matching 6 bases. The length of the CDR3 is 13 residues. Germline CDR1 reads SEHNR; CDR2 reads FQNEAQ (reference sequence). V gave up 4 bases and J gave up 5 bases, with 10 bases separating them. CDR3 sequence reads: CASSYRGLDTQYF. The CDR3 DNA reads TGTGCCAGCAGCTACCGGGGGCTAGATACGCAGTATTTT.

The chain is built from TRBV30 and TRBJ2-1, with TRBD2 matching 8 bases. The V segment lost 3 bases and the J segment 9 bases; nucleotides outside the gene matches: 7. The CDR3 covers 13 residues. Germline CDR1 GTSNPN, CDR2 SVGIG (reference sequence). This chain's CDR3 is CAWRGAGVSEQFF. The CDR3 region has the DNA TGTGCCTGGAGGGGAGCGGGAGTGAGTGAGCAGTTCTTC.

The chain has TRBV7-8 and TRBJ2-7; D perhaps matches TRBD2 (6 bases). This CDR3 has 14 amino acids. Between the trimmed V and J ends, which lost 5 bases and 7 bases, there was a span of 18 bases. The V gene's germline CDR1 is SGHVS and CDR2 FQNEAQ. The DNA of the CDR3 is TGTGCCAGCAGCCTCCTTCTGTCCGGGGGTGAGCAGTACTTC. This codes for CASSLLLSGGEQYF.